This T cell receptor (beta chain) is from a study of OX40 agonist ivuxolimab in advanced cancers. General study results and limits: CD8+ T cells were the subset that, on average, had more expanded clones than CD4+.

Concerning this clone: Its matching antigen is unknown.

Here immunoSEQ multiplex PCR was the method, and the copy in TCRdb shows in-frame clones only, minus some. The sample lists approximately 60,000 clones, around 84% occurring once. Trimming cost V 7 bases and J 3 bases, with 20 bases left between them. The CDR3 spans 16 residues. Germline-derived CDR1 and CDR2 are MNHNY and SVGAGI (reference sequence). The V gene is TRBV6-6, the J gene TRBJ2-3; tentatively, D is TRBD2 (6 bases). This sequence originates from an adult with an advanced solid tumor such as melanoma, head and neck, liver or kidney cancer. The specimen comprised CD4+ or CD8+ T cells sorted from blood, sampled in a trial of the OX40 agonist ivuxolimab. In DNA form, the CDR3 reads TGTGCCAGCATGTTAATAGCTGGGGGGAGGACAGATACGCAGTATTTT. Translating gives CASMLIAGGRTDTQYF.